These 17 T cell receptor beta chains were all obtained from the same sample, sequenced in a study of CD8+ T cells in alopecia areata. RNA extraction was followed by reverse transcription into cDNA, which acted as the sequencing template. Repertoires were generated with immunoSEQ multiplex PCR, while TCRdb's copy carries only in-frame clones and drops some. The sample includes about 200,000 clones, about three fifths of them seen just once. Treatment defined: oral pan-JAK inhibitor, 5-10 mg twice daily. The specimen comprised CD4+ T cells sorted from blood, sampled at week 4, from a patient treated with tofacitinib. The receptor source for this set is a human donor with alopecia areata.

V and J are TRBV29-1 and TRBJ1-2; D uncertain. Deletions cut 3 bases from V and 4 bases from J, with 12 bases between. The CDR3 runs 13 residues. Germline V gene lookup returns CDR1 SQVTM and CDR2 ANQGSEA. The CDR3 DNA sequence: TGCAGCGTTGACCCCGGGCGGAGCTATGGCTACACCTTC. It translates to CSVDPGRSYGYTF.

This rearrangement joins TRBV2 to TRBJ2-6, with 7 positions matching TRBD2. The CDR3 has 15 amino acids. V shed 3 bases, J shed 2 bases, and the junction held 1 base outside the gene matches. Germline V CDR1 and CDR2: SNHLY, FYNNEI. The CDR3 spells CASSDAGAGANVLTF. The DNA of the CDR3 is TGTGCCAGCAGTGACGCGGGGGCTGGGGCCAACGTCCTGACTTTC.

The genes are TRBV29-1 and TRBJ1-3; D gene uncertain. V was cut by 7 bases and J by 4 bases, with 8 bases left in between. Looked up from germline, CDR1 is SQVTM and CDR2 is ANQGSEA. This CDR3 comprises 11 residues. The CDR3 region has the DNA TGCAGCGCATCCGTGGGAAACACCATATATTTT. Protein: CSASVGNTIYF.

The rearrangement links TRBV4-1 to TRBJ1-6; D remains unclear. The CDR3 has 13 residues. The V gene's germline CDR1 is MGHRA and CDR2 YSYEKL. Trimming left V 0 bases short and J 10 bases short, with 7 bases between. The CDR3 sequence: CASSQENQSPLHF. CDR3 nucleotide sequence: TGCGCCAGCAGCCAAGAGAATCAGTCACCCCTCCACTTT.

The V gene is TRBV28, the J gene TRBJ2-1; 10 nucleotides agree with TRBD2. The CDR3 is 13 amino acids. V dropped 5 bases and J dropped 6; count of bases not matched to a gene: 1. CDR1 and CDR2 (germline): MDHEN, SYDVKM. The CDR3 sequence: CASSSGGANEQFF. The DNA for the CDR3 is TGTGCCAGCAGTAGCGGGGGGGCCAATGAGCAGTTCTTC. Looking up the rest from reference TRBV28 and TRBJ2-1 gives the full variable domain: DVKVTQSSRYLVKRTGEKVFLECVQDMDHENMFWYRQDPGLGLRLIYFSYDVKMKEKGDIPEGYSVSREKKERFSLILESASTNQTSMYLCASSSGGANEQFFGPGTRLTVL.

This clone was seen a few times. V and J are TRBV7-3 and TRBJ2-1, with 11 nucleotides matching TRBD2. Trimming at V came to 4 bases and at J to 6 bases, leaving 5 bases not matched to a gene. Germline CDR1 SGHTA, CDR2 FQGTGA. CDR3 length: 15 residues. The CDR3 spells CASSSGLAGINEQFF. CDR3 in DNA: TGTGCCAGCAGCTCTGGACTAGCGGGCATCAATGAGCAGTTCTTC. Based on the CDR3 plus reference TRBV7-3 and TRBJ2-1, the full variable domain is GAGVSQTPSNKVTEKGKYVELRCDPISGHTALYWYRQSLGQGPEFLIYFQGTGAADDSGLPNDRFFAVRPEGSVSTLKIQRTERGDSAVYLCASSSGLAGINEQFFGPGTRLTVL.

The V call is TRBV27, the J call TRBJ2-7, with D perhaps matching TRBD1 (5 bases). Germline V lookup: CDR1 MNHEY, CDR2 SMNVEV (reference sequence). The ends were cut back, 6 bases at V and 0 bases at J, with 15 bases in the middle. The CDR3 extends over 15 amino acids. The CDR3 region is CASRNGQGSSYEQYF. CDR3 in DNA: TGTGCCAGCAGGAACGGGCAGGGCAGCTCCTACGAGCAGTACTTC.

This chain joins TRBV20-1 and TRBJ1-5; possibly TRBD1 for D (5 bases). The germline V gene has CDR1 DFQATT and CDR2 SNEGSKA (reference sequence). CDR3 size: 11 residues. The V end was cut by 5 bases, the J end by 6 bases, with 8 bases between. The DNA of the CDR3 is TGCAGTGCTGGGGGGACTCAGCCCCAGCATTTT. This translates into CSAGGTQPQHF.

This chain joins TRBV5-1 and TRBJ2-1; TRBD2 matches 10 bases. Trimming cost V 0 bases and J 4 bases; bases outside gene matches: 1. There are 15 residues in the CDR3. Germline lookup yields CDR1 SGHRS and CDR2 YFSETQ. The DNA of the CDR3 is TGCGCCAGCAGCTTGGAACTAGCGGGGTACAATGAGCAGTTCTTC. As protein: CASSLELAGYNEQFF.

The chain links TRBV27 to TRBJ1-5, with D tentatively TRBD1 (5 bases). This CDR3 region has 15 residues. Trimming took off 10 bases at V and 1 base at J, with 17 bases between the two ends. Per the germline V gene, CDR1 is MNHEY and CDR2 is SMNVEV (reference sequence). The DNA for the CDR3 is TGTGCCACCCTGAACCGCCCAGGGAGCAATCAGCCCCAGCATTTT. Amino acids: CATLNRPGSNQPQHF.

This clone was detected only a few times. The sample carries other DNA sequences with the same CDR3. The V gene is TRBV2, the J gene TRBJ2-1; D unresolved. The germline V gene encodes CDR1 SNHLY and CDR2 FYNNEI. Trimming shortened V by 6 bases and J by 0 bases, and 6 bases separated the two germline ends. The CDR3 has 13 residues. CDR3 residues: CASRRSSYNEQFF. In DNA form, the CDR3 reads TGTGCCAGCAGAAGGAGCTCCTACAATGAGCAGTTCTTC.

The chain employs TRBV30 and TRBJ1-6; the D is unclear. Germline values: CDR1 GTSNPN, CDR2 SVGIG (reference sequence). With 1 base removed from V and 13 bases from J, the gap between germline ends came to 8 bases. This CDR3 is built from 11 residues. The CDR3 DNA reads TGTGCCTGGAGTGCCGTAGGTCCCCTCCACTTT. Translated, it gives CAWSAVGPLHF.

This chain links TRBV10-3 with TRBJ2-5; 8 bases are a match to TRBD1. CDR1 is ENHRY, CDR2 SYGVKD, per germline. This CDR3 contains 13 residues. The ends lost 8 bases at V and 1 base at J; junction bases unmatched: 3. The chain's CDR3 is CAIGDRFQETQYF. CDR3 DNA: TGTGCCATCGGGGACAGGTTCCAAGAGACCCAGTACTTC.

In this sample, this clone turned up once. This sequence joins TRBV5-4 and TRBJ1-2; 10 nucleotides align to TRBD1. The junction had 5 bases not matched to a gene; V was cut back by 5 bases and J by 7 bases. The CDR3 totals 13 residues. The V gene's germline CDR1 is SGHNT and CDR2 YYREEE (reference sequence). CDR3 amino acids: CASSEDRGFGYTF. The DNA for the CDR3 is TGTGCCAGCAGTGAGGACAGGGGGTTTGGCTACACCTTC.

V gene TRBV27 combines with J gene TRBJ1-6; no clear D. From germline, CDR1 is MNHEY and CDR2 SMNVEV (reference sequence). The CDR3 sequence is 13 residues long. Between the trimmed V and J ends, which lost 4 bases and 7 bases, there was a span of 8 bases. This CDR3 reads CASSSKRNSPLHF. In DNA form, the CDR3 reads TGTGCCAGCAGTTCAAAGAGGAATTCACCCCTCCACTTT.

This clone showed up just a few times. The chain joins TRBV29-1 to TRBJ1-2; the D is unclear. CDR3 length equals 14 residues. The V end was cut by 7 bases, the J end by 7 bases, with 22 bases between. Looked up from germline, CDR1 is SQVTM and CDR2 is ANQGSEA. CDR3 loop: CSGRVGQSAGGYTF. CDR3 sequence (DNA): TGCAGCGGGAGGGTTGGGCAGTCGGCGGGTGGCTACACCTTC.

This clone was found a few times. This sequence joins TRBV25-1 and TRBJ1-2; D is possibly TRBD1 (5 bases). The length of the CDR3 is 11 residues. Trimming pared 7 bases from V and 7 bases from J, leaving 10 bases between. Germline CDR1 and CDR2: MGHDK and SYGVNS. The CDR3: CASNFGGGYTF. Written as DNA, the CDR3 is TGTGCCAGCAACTTCGGGGGTGGCTACACCTTC.